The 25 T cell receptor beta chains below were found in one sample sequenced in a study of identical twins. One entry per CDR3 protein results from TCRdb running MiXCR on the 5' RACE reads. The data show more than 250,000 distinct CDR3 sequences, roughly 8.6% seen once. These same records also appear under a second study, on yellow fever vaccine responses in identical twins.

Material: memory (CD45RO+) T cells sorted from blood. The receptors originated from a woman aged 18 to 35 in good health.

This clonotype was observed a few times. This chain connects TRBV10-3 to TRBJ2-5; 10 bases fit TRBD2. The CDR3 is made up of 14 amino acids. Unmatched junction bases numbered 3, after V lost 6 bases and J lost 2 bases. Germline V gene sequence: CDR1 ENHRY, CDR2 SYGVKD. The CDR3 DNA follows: TGTGCCATCAGAAGCGGGGGGGCTCAAGAGACCCAGTACTTC. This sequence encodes CAIRSGGAQETQYF.

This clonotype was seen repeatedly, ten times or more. CDR3 sequence (DNA): TGCAGTGCTACCCCCGAGCCAAGGACAGGCCACACCGGGGAGCTGTTTTTT. It translates to CSATPEPRTGHTGELFF. The chain links TRBV20-1 to TRBJ2-2, with 7 bases lining up with TRBD1. V was clipped by 4 bases and J by 3 bases; unmatched bases: 14. This CDR3 has 17 amino acids. Germline CDR1 and CDR2: DFQATT and SNEGSKA (reference sequence).

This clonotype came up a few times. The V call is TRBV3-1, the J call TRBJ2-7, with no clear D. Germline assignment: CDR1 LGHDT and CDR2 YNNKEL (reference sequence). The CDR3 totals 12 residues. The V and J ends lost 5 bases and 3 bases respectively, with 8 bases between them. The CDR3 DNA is TGTGCCAGCAGCTCAAACTACTACGAGCAGTACTTC. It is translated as CASSSNYYEQYF.

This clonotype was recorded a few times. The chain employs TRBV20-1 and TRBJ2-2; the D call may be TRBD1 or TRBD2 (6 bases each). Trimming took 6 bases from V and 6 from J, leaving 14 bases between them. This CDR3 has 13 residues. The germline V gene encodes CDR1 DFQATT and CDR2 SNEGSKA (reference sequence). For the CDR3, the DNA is TGCAGTGCGAGGTACAGGGAGGCCGGGGAGCTGTTTTTT. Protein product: CSARYREAGELFF.

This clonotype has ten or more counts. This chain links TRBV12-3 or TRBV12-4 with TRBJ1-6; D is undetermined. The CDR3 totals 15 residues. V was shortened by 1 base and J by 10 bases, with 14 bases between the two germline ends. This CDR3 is CASSLESAPGSPLHF. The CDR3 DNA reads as TGTGCCAGCAGTTTAGAGTCAGCCCCCGGGTCACCCCTCCACTTT.

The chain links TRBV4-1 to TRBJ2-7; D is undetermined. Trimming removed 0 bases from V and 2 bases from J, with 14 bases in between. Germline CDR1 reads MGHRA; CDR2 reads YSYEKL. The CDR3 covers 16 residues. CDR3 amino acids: CASSQDWPPRAYEQYV. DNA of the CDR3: TGCGCCAGCAGCCAAGATTGGCCCCCCAGAGCCTACGAGCAGTACGTC.

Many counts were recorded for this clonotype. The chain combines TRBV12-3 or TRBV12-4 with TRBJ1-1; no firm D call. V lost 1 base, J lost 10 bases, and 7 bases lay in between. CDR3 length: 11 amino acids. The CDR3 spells CASSLGVSAFF. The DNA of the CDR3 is TGTGCCAGCAGTTTAGGGGTGTCAGCTTTCTTT.

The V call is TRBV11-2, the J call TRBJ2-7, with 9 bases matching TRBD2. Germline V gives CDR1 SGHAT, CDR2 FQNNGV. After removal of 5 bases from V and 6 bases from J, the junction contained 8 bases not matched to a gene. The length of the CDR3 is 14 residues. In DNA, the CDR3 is TGTGCCAGCAGCCCTAGCGGGAATCCTTCCGAGCAGTACTTC. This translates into CASSPSGNPSEQYF.

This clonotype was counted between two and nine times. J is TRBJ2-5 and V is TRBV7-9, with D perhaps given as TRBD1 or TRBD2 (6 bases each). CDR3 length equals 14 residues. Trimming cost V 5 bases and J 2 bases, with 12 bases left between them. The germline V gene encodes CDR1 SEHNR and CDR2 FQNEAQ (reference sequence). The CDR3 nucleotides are TGTGCCAGCAGCCCGACGGGGGCACAAGAGACCCAGTACTTC. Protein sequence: CASSPTGAQETQYF.

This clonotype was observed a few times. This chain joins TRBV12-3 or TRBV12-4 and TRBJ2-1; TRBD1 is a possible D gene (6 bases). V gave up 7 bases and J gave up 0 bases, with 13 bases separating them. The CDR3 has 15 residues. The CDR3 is CASTLGASSYNEQFF. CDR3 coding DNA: TGTGCCAGCACCTTGGGGGCTAGCTCCTACAATGAGCAGTTCTTC.

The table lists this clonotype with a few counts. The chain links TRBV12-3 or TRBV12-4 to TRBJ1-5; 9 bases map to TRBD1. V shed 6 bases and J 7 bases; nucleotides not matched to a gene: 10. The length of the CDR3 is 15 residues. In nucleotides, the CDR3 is TGTGCCAGCAGCTACAACAGGGGGCTTGGCCAGCCCCAGCATTTT. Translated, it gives CASSYNRGLGQPQHF.

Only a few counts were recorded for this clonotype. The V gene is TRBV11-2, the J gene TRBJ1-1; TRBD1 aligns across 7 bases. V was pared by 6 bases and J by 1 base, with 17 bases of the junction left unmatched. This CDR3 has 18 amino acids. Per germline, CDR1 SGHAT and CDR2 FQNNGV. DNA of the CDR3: TGTGCCAGCAGATCCGCACCCAAGTACAGGGGCGGGAACACTGAAGCTTTCTTT. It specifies CASRSAPKYRGGNTEAFF.

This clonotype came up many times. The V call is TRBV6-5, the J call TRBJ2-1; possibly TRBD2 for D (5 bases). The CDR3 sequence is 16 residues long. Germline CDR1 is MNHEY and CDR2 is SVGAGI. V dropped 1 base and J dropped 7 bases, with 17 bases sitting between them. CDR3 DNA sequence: TGTGCCAGCAGTTACTTTCTCCCAGGAGGTGTTAATGAGCAGTTCTTC. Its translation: CASSYFLPGGVNEQFF.

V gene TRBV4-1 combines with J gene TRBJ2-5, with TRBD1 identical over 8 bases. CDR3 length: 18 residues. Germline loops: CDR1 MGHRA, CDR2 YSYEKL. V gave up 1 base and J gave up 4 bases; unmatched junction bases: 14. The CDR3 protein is CASSQVLQIQGARETQYF. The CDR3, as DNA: TGCGCCAGCAGCCAAGTTTTGCAAATCCAGGGGGCTAGAGAGACCCAGTACTTC.

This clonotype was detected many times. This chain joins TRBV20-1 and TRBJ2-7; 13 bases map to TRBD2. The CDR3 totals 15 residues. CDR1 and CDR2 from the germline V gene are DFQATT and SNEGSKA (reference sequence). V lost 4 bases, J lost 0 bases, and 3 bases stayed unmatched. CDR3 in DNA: TGCAGTGCTACTGGGACTAGCGGGGACTCCTACGAGCAGTACTTC. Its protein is CSATGTSGDSYEQYF.

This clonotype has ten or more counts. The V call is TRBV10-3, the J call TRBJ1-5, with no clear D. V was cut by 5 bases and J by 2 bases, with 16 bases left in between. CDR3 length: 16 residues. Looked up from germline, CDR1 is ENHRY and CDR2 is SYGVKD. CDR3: CAISPGRDQGNQPQHF. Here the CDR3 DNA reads TGTGCCATCAGTCCGGGGAGAGACCAGGGCAATCAGCCCCAGCATTTT.

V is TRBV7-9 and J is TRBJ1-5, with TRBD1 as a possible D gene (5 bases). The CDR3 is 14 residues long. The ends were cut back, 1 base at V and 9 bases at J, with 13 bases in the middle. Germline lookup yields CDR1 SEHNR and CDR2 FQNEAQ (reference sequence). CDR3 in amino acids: CASSLGQSSRPQHF. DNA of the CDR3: TGTGCCAGCAGCTTAGGACAGTCGTCTCGGCCCCAGCATTTT.

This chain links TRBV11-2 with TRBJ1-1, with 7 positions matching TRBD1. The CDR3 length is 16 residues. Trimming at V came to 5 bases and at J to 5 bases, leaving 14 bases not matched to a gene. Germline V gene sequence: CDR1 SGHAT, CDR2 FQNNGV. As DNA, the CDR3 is TGTGCCAGCAGCCCCGCTGTAGGGGGCGGGAGGACTGAAGCTTTCTTT. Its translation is CASSPAVGGGRTEAFF.

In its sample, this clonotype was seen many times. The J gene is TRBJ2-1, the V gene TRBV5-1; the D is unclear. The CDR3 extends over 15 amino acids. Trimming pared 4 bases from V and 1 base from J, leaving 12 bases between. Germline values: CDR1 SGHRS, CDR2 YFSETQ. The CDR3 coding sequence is TGCGCCAGCAGCGGGTCAATTCAATCCTACAATGAGCAGTTCTTC. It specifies CASSGSIQSYNEQFF.

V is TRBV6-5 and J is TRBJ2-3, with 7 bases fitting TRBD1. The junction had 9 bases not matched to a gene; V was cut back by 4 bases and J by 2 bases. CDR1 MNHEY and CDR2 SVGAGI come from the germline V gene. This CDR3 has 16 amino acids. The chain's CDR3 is CASSSGTEASTDTQYF. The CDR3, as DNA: TGTGCCAGCAGTTCGGGGACAGAAGCCTCCACAGATACGCAGTATTTT.

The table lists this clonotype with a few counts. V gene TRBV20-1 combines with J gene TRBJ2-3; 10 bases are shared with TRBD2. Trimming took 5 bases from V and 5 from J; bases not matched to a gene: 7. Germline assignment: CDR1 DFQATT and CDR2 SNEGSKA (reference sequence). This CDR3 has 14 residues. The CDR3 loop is CSAGSGGAGDTQYF. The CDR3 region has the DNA TGCAGTGCTGGGAGCGGGGGGGCAGGAGATACGCAGTATTTT.

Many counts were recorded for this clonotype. CDR3 sequence (DNA): TGTGCCAGCAGTTTAGTGGGGGATCAGCCCCAGCATTTT. Its translation: CASSLVGDQPQHF. This chain uses TRBV12-3 or TRBV12-4 with TRBJ1-5, with a weak D call TRBD1 (5 bases). The V end lost 1 base, the J end lost 5 bases, and 6 bases lay between the germline ends. This CDR3 is built from 13 residues.

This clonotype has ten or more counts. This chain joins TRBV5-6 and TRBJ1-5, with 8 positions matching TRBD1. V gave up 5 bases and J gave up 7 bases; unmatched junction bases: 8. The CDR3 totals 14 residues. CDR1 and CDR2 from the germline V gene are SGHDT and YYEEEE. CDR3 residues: CASSYAAGGQPQHF. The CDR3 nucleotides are TGTGCCAGCAGTTACGCTGCAGGGGGCCAGCCCCAGCATTTT. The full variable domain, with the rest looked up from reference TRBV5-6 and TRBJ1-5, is DAGVTQSPTHLIKTRGQQVTLRCSPKSGHDTVSWYQQALGQGPQFIFQYYEEEERQRGNFPDRFSGHQFPNYSSELNVNALLLGDSALYLCASSYAAGGQPQHFGDGTRLSIL.

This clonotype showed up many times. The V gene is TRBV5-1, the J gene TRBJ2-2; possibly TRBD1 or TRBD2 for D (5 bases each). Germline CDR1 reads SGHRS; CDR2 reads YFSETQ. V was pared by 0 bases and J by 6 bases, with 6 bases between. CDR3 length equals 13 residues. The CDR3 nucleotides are TGCGCCAGCAGCTTGGGGGGACCCGGGGAGCTGTTTTTT. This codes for CASSLGGPGELFF.

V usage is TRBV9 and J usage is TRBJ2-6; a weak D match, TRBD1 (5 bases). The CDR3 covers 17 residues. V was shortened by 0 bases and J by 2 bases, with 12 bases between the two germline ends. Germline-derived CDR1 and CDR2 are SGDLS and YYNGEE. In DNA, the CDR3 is TGTGCCAGCAGCGTAGCTACAAGGGGAACTGGGGCCAACGTCCTGACTTTC. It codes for CASSVATRGTGANVLTF.